A single sample is the source of the 28 T cell receptor beta chains below, sequenced in a study of CD8 T cells in ankylosing spondylitis. Findings and limits, study-wide: A TCR beta motif made of 7 to 9 highly homologous variants seemed typical of ankylosing spondylitis blood.

TCRdb re-called the 5' RACE reads through MiXCR, storing one row per CDR3 protein. The sample contains a few hundred thousand distinct CDR3 sequences, roughly 13% of which appear only once. Antigen specificity for these receptors is unknown. Sequencing used blood, either unsorted or a sorted T cell fraction (not recorded which). The source of these receptors is a male donor with ankylosing spondylitis.

There are many counts of this clonotype. The chain couples TRBV5-1 to TRBJ2-1; 7 bases match TRBD2. This CDR3 region has 16 residues. Germline CDR1 reads SGHRS; CDR2 reads YFSETQ. Trimming at V came to 4 bases and at J to 10 bases, leaving 17 bases not matched to a gene. DNA of the CDR3: TGCGCCAGCAGCCCTGGTGTCGGGTCCCTAGCGGTCGAGCAGTTCTTC. Translated: CASSPGVGSLAVEQFF.

V and J are TRBV4-2 and TRBJ2-1, with D tentatively TRBD2 (6 bases). Trimming shortened V by 3 bases and J by 2 bases, and 17 bases separated the two germline ends. Looked up from germline, CDR1 is LGHNA and CDR2 is YNFKEQ. The CDR3 spans 17 residues. This CDR3 reads CASSQNLGGETYNEQFF. The CDR3 nucleotides read TGTGCCAGCAGCCAGAATTTGGGGGGAGAGACCTACAATGAGCAGTTCTTC.

This clonotype appeared a few times. The chain combines TRBV7-2 with TRBJ1-6; D is perhaps TRBD1 (6 bases). This CDR3 is built from 15 residues. Germline CDR1 and CDR2: SGHTA and FQGNSA. V lost 5 bases and J lost 8, with 16 bases in between. This chain's CDR3 is CASSLSGSGDSPLHF. CDR3 DNA sequence: TGTGCCAGCAGCCTAAGCGGGTCAGGGGATTCACCCCTCCACTTT.

The chain uses TRBV7-8 and TRBJ2-7, with TRBD2 identical over 9 bases. With V trimmed by 1 base and J by 2 bases, 6 bases remained unmatched. This CDR3 region has 16 residues. The germline V gene has CDR1 SGHVS and CDR2 FQNEAQ. Written as DNA, the CDR3 is TGTGCCAGCAGCTTAGACACTAGCGGGCCTACCTACGAGCAGTACGTC. Translating it yields CASSLDTSGPTYEQYV.

This clonotype was seen ten or more times. This chain connects TRBV25-1 to TRBJ1-2; 9 nucleotides match TRBD1. The CDR3 has 12 residues. Germline CDR1 MGHDK, CDR2 SYGVNS. V was pared by 5 bases and J by 7 bases, with 2 bases of the junction left unmatched. The CDR3, as DNA: TGTGCCAGCAGTACAGGGGGCGGTGGCTACACCTTC. Its protein is CASSTGGGGYTF.

This clonotype was seen ten or more times. The CDR3 region has the DNA TGTGCCAGCAGTACGGTCGGCACTGAAGCTTTCTTT. This encodes CASSTVGTEAFF. This sequence joins TRBV12-3 or TRBV12-4 and TRBJ1-1; D gene uncertain. The CDR3 contains 12 residues. Between the trimmed V and J ends, which lost 5 bases and 4 bases, there was a span of 8 bases.

This chain links TRBV30 with TRBJ2-5; D might be TRBD1 (7 bases). Trimming stripped 2 bases from V and 5 bases from J, with 18 bases between. Germline V gene lookup returns CDR1 GTSNPN and CDR2 SVGIG (reference sequence). The CDR3 extends over 15 amino acids. Here the CDR3 DNA reads TGTGCCTGGAGTTCCCCAGGGGGGACGCGGGAGACCCAGTACTTC. It translates to CAWSSPGGTRETQYF.

This clonotype was seen ten or more times. The chain joins TRBV5-1 to TRBJ2-7; 9 positions agree with TRBD1. After removal of 4 bases from V and 7 bases from J, the junction contained 6 bases not matched to a gene. Germline assignment: CDR1 SGHRS and CDR2 YFSETQ. This CDR3 region has 13 residues. CDR3: CASSRTGAGEQYF. The CDR3 coding sequence is TGCGCCAGCAGCCGGACAGGGGCCGGAGAGCAGTACTTC.

The rearrangement links TRBV11-2 to TRBJ2-1; 13 bases map to TRBD2. The germline gives CDR1 SGHAT, CDR2 FQNNGV. The CDR3 consists of 15 residues. V was pared by 5 bases and J by 10 bases, with 8 bases of the junction left unmatched. CDR3 loop: CASSHGTSGTWEQFF. CDR3 nucleotide sequence: TGTGCCAGCAGCCACGGGACTAGCGGGACGTGGGAGCAGTTCTTC.

This clonotype was recorded at least ten times. This rearrangement joins TRBV11-3 to TRBJ2-3, with TRBD2 identical over 8 bases. V was pared by 3 bases and J by 4 bases, with 6 bases of the junction left unmatched. Looked up from germline, CDR1 is SGHNT and CDR2 is YENEEA. The CDR3 sequence is 15 residues long. Here the CDR3 DNA reads TGTGCCAGCAGCTTGACTAGCGCCCAGGCAGATACGCAGTATTTT. Its protein product is CASSLTSAQADTQYF.

This clonotype was counted at least ten times. V gene TRBV20-1 combines with J gene TRBJ2-1; D is unresolved. The CDR3 contains 14 residues. In germline, CDR1 is DFQATT, CDR2 SNEGSKA (reference sequence). V shed 1 base and J shed 0 bases, with 7 bases lying between them. Here the CDR3 reads CSARGVSSYNEQFF. The DNA for the CDR3 is TGCAGTGCTAGAGGGGTAAGCTCCTACAATGAGCAGTTCTTC.

This clonotype was counted between two and nine times. The V call is TRBV20-1, the J call TRBJ2-3; D is uncertain. This CDR3 is 11 amino acids long. Deletions cut 6 bases from V and 2 bases from J, with 6 bases between. Germline V lookup: CDR1 DFQATT, CDR2 SNEGSKA (reference sequence). DNA for the CDR3: TGCAGTGCGAAGGACACAGATACGCAGTATTTT. It encodes CSAKDTDTQYF.

This clonotype was picked up a small number of times. This chain links TRBV29-1 with TRBJ1-2; 7 bases agree with TRBD1. This CDR3 has 12 residues. The V gene's germline CDR1 is SQVTM and CDR2 ANQGSEA. The trim removed 6 bases at V and 4 bases at J, leaving 5 bases unmatched. DNA for the CDR3: TGCAGCGTCGGGACAGAGGTCTATGGCTACACCTTC. Protein sequence: CSVGTEVYGYTF.

The chain recombines TRBV5-1 with TRBJ1-1; perhaps TRBD1 as D (5 bases). Trimming pared 4 bases from V and 2 bases from J, leaving 12 bases between. The V gene's germline CDR1 is SGHRS and CDR2 YFSETQ. The CDR3 spans 14 residues. Written as DNA, the CDR3 is TGCGCCAGCAGCGCTGACAGCGGAAACACTGAAGCTTTCTTT. It codes for CASSADSGNTEAFF.

This clonotype was counted between two and nine times. The V and J genes are TRBV10-3 and TRBJ1-3, with D perhaps matching TRBD1 (5 bases). The germline V gene has CDR1 ENHRY and CDR2 SYGVKD. The germline V and J ends were trimmed by 11 bases and 0 bases, with 8 bases remaining between them. This CDR3 has 12 residues. DNA for the CDR3: TGTGCCCACGGGACCTCTGGAAACACCATATATTTT. Amino acid sequence: CAHGTSGNTIYF.

The chain couples TRBV19 to TRBJ2-1, with 10 bases matching TRBD2. Germline trimming cut 2 bases from V and 3 bases from J; bases unmatched to any gene: 4. CDR1 LNHDA and CDR2 SQIVND come from the germline V gene (reference sequence). The CDR3 is 16 residues long. The CDR3 loop reads CASSILLAGVYNEQFF. DNA for the CDR3: TGTGCCAGTAGTATACTTCTAGCGGGAGTCTACAATGAGCAGTTCTTC.

This clonotype has ten or more counts. The chain is built from TRBV4-2 and TRBJ2-7; 13 nucleotides line up with TRBD2. This CDR3 is 15 amino acids long. V was pared by 1 base and J by 9 bases, with 6 bases of the junction left unmatched. The germline gives CDR1 LGHNA, CDR2 YNFKEQ. CDR3 sequence (DNA): TGTGCCAGCAGCCAAGTGGGACTAGCGGGACCGTTGCAGTACTTC. Its protein is CASSQVGLAGPLQYF.

This clonotype was seen a single time. The V gene is TRBV3-1, the J gene TRBJ2-3, with D possibly TRBD1 on 6 matching bases. CDR1 LGHDT and CDR2 YNNKEL come from the germline V gene (reference sequence). The V end was cut by 7 bases, the J end by 9 bases, with 11 bases between. This CDR3 has 11 residues. The CDR3: CASTKDRTQYF. Here the CDR3 DNA reads TGTGCCAGCACCAAAGACAGGACGCAGTATTTT.

This clonotype was observed a handful of times. V usage is TRBV7-8 and J usage is TRBJ2-5; no clear D. The germline V and J ends were trimmed by 5 bases and 0 bases, with 13 bases remaining between them. Germline lookup yields CDR1 SGHVS and CDR2 FQNEAQ. The CDR3 has 15 amino acids. CDR3 residues: CASSPGASDQETQYF. DNA of the CDR3: TGTGCCAGCAGCCCCGGCGCCAGCGACCAAGAGACCCAGTACTTC.

This clonotype was seen just once. The chain has TRBV21-1 and TRBJ2-7; the D call of TRBD1 is as the table states it, not checked on the DNA. TRBV21-1 represents a pseudogene. This CDR3 is built from 16 residues. The chain's CDR3 is CASSKLRQGVSYEQYV. In DNA form, the CDR3 reads TGTGCCAGCAGCAAACTTCGGCAGGGGGTCTCCTACGAGCAGTACGTC.

The chain couples TRBV12-3 or TRBV12-4 to TRBJ2-1; 10 bases match TRBD2. The J segment lost 7 bases and the V segment lost 5 bases, leaving 2 bases of the junction unmatched. CDR3 size: 13 residues. The CDR3 protein is CASSGTSANEQFF. The CDR3 nucleotides read TGTGCCAGCAGTGGGACTAGCGCGAATGAGCAGTTCTTC.

The rearrangement uses TRBV6-1 and TRBJ2-6; 8 bases agree with TRBD1. This CDR3 is built from 16 residues. The germline CDR1 and CDR2 sequences are MNHNS and SASEGT. The ends lost 6 bases at V and 0 bases at J; junction bases unmatched: 4. The CDR3 DNA is TGTGCCAGCAGCCGACAGGGGAGCTCTGGGGCCAACGTCCTGACTTTC. Protein sequence: CASSRQGSSGANVLTF.

On this clonotype itself: A read error may be the cause here, since a much bigger clone is one base away. This chain links TRBV29-1 with TRBJ2-7; D is possibly TRBD2 (5 bases). In germline, CDR1 is SQVTM, CDR2 ANQGSEA. This CDR3 spans 13 amino acids. The CDR3 region is CSVDMEGYSEQHF. Written as DNA, the CDR3 is TGCAGCGTTGATATGGAAGGGTATAGCGAGCAGCACTTC.

J is TRBJ2-3 and V is TRBV20-1; D may be TRBD2 (5 bases). V was clipped by 0 bases and J by 2 bases, with 12 bases between them. Germline V gene data show CDR1 as DFQATT and CDR2 as SNEGSKA (reference sequence). CDR3 length: 15 residues. Here the CDR3 reads CSARDWRAPTDTQYF. In DNA form, the CDR3 reads TGCAGTGCTAGAGATTGGCGGGCTCCCACAGATACGCAGTATTTT.

This rearrangement joins TRBV5-1 to TRBJ2-2; D assignment may be TRBD1 or TRBD2 (5 bases each). Germline V gene sequence: CDR1 SGHRS, CDR2 YFSETQ. V lost 4 bases to trimming and J lost 7 bases, with 11 bases between them. CDR3 length: 13 residues. CDR3 DNA: TGCGCCAGCAGCCTCGGGACCAACGGGGAGCTGTTTTTT. It yields the protein CASSLGTNGELFF. The full variable domain, with the rest looked up from reference TRBV5-1 and TRBJ2-2, is KAGVTQTPRYLIKTRGQQVTLSCSPISGHRSVSWYQQTPGQGLQFLFEYFSETQRNKGNFPGRFSGRQFSNSRSEMNVSTLELGDSALYLCASSLGTNGELFFGEGSRLTVL.

This clonotype turned up a few times. V gene TRBV12-3 or TRBV12-4 combines with J gene TRBJ2-3, with TRBD2 identical over 9 bases. V lost 7 bases, J lost 9 bases, and 5 bases stayed unmatched. The length of the CDR3 is 12 residues. The chain's CDR3 is CASTSSGATQYF. In nucleotides, the CDR3 is TGTGCCAGCACCTCTAGCGGGGCGACGCAGTATTTT.

The V gene is TRBV29-1, the J gene TRBJ2-2, with D perhaps matching TRBD1 or TRBD2 (5 bases each). Germline lookup yields CDR1 SQVTM and CDR2 ANQGSEA. Trimming pared 7 bases from V and 4 bases from J, leaving 13 bases between. The length of the CDR3 is 13 residues. CDR3 protein: CSALGVRTGELFF. The CDR3, as DNA: TGCAGCGCCCTGGGGGTCCGCACCGGGGAGCTGTTTTTT.

In its sample, this clonotype was seen a few times. The gene calls are TRBV20-1 and TRBJ2-5; TRBD2 matches at 15 bases. This CDR3 has 15 residues. V dropped 5 bases and J dropped 7; count of bases not matched to a gene: 8. CDR1 is DFQATT and CDR2 is SNEGSKA in the germline V gene (reference sequence). The CDR3 DNA reads as TGCAGTGCTCCCAGGACTAGCGGGAGGGAAGGGACCCAGTACTTC. Amino acids: CSAPRTSGREGTQYF.